This TCR beta chain was observed in a study of cytomegalovirus exposure and HLA in healthy donors. Per the germline V gene, CDR1 is SSHAT and CDR2 is FNYEAQ (reference sequence). The CDR3 has 18 amino acids. Amplification used 60 Vbeta primers and 13 Jbeta primers. Generated by immunoSEQ multiplex PCR, the TCRdb table keeps only in-frame clones and is missing some. Of 150,000 to 200,000 clones listed, more than 70% are singletons. Regarding this clone: What it binds is not known. Sequence at one end of the junction differs from germline and may be a read error.

General study findings and limits: Among CMV-associated TCR beta chains, most appeared HLA-restricted in a later analysis. The authors later linked a missense DCLRE1C variant to TCR beta V- and J-gene trimming. Overall, around 160 TCR beta chains were annotated as cytomegalovirus-associated.

The chain recombines TRBV7-7 with TRBJ2-1; 13 bases match TRBD2. The source of this sequence is a male donor in good health and CMV-seropositive. Sequencing was done on a sample of PBMCs. CDR3 DNA sequence: TGTGCTAGCAGTCCGAACGGACTAGCGGGAGTCTCCTACAATGAGCAGTTCTTC. This gives the protein CASSPNGLAGVSYNEQFF.